This T cell receptor (beta chain) emerged from a study of OX40 agonist ivuxolimab in advanced cancers. Using immunoSEQ multiplex PCR, the repertoire was profiled, and TCRdb retains in-frame clones only, with some absent. The sample yields 40,000 to 50,000 clones, roughly 90% seen once. The material sequenced was CD4+ or CD8+ T cells sorted from blood, taken in a trial of the OX40 agonist ivuxolimab. The receptor was derived from an adult with an advanced solid tumor such as melanoma, head and neck, liver or kidney cancer.

CDR3 in amino acids: CASSPRVATNEKLFF. The DNA for the CDR3 is TGTGCCAGCAGCCCCAGGGTTGCAACTAATGAAAAACTGTTTTTT. The V call is TRBV7-2, the J call TRBJ1-4; D is possibly TRBD1 (5 bases). The CDR3 totals 15 residues. Germline lookup yields CDR1 SGHTA and CDR2 FQGNSA. Trimming shortened V by 5 bases and J by 0 bases, and 10 bases separated the two germline ends.